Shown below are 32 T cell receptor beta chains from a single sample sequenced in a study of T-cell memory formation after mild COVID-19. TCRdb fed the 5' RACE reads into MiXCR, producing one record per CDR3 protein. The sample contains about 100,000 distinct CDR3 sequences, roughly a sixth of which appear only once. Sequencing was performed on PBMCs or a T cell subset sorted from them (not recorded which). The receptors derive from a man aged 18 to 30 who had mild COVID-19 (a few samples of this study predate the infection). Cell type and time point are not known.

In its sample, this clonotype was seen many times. This chain's CDR3 is CSVTHPDRGVTDTQYF. Written as DNA, the CDR3 is TGCAGCGTCACCCACCCTGACAGGGGGGTAACAGATACGCAGTATTTT. V and J are TRBV29-1 and TRBJ2-3, with TRBD1 matching 9 bases. CDR3 size: 16 residues. With 6 bases clipped from V and 3 bases from J, the junction kept 13 bases outside the gene matches. Germline CDR1 and CDR2: SQVTM and ANQGSEA.

The CDR3, as DNA: TGTGCCAGTGAACAACCCCTCGTTTGGGGGAACACTGAAGCTTTCTTT. Translation gives CASEQPLVWGNTEAFF. The V and J genes are TRBV7-3 and TRBJ1-1; D call uncertain. V lost 9 bases to trimming and J lost 1 base, with 21 bases between them. Germline values: CDR1 SGHTA, CDR2 FQGTGA. This CDR3 has 16 residues.

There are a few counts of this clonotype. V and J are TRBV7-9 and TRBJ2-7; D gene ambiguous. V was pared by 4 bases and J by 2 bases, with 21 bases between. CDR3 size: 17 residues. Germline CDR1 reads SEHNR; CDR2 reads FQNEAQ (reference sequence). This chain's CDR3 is CASSWISVTRRPYEQYF. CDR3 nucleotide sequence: TGTGCCAGCAGCTGGATAAGTGTTACCCGTCGCCCCTACGAGCAGTACTTC.

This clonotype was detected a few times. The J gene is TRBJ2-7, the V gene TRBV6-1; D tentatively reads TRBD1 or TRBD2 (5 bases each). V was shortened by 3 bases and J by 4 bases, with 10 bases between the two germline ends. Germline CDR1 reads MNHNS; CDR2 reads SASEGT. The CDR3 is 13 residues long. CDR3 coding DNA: TGTGCCAGCAGTGAGGGGGATTTTTACGAGCAGTACTTC. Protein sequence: CASSEGDFYEQYF.

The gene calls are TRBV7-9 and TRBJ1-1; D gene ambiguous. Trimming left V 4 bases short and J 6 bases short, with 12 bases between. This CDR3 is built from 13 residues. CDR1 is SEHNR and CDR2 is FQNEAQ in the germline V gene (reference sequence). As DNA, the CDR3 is TGTGCCAGCAGCTCTTCGGGAAACGCTGAAGCTTTCTTT. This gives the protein CASSSSGNAEAFF. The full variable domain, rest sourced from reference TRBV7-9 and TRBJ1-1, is DTGVSQNPRHKITKRGQNVTFRCDPISEHNRLYWYRQTLGQGPEFLTYFQNEAQLEKSRLLSDRFSAERPKGSFSTLEIQRTEQGDSAMYLCASSSSGNAEAFFGQGTRLTVV.

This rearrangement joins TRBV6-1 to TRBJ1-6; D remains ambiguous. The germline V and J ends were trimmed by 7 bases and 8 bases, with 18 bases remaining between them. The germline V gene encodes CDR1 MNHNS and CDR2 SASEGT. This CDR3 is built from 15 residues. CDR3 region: CASNPTDANHSPLHF. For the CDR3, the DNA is TGTGCCAGCAATCCGACGGATGCGAATCATTCACCCCTCCACTTT.

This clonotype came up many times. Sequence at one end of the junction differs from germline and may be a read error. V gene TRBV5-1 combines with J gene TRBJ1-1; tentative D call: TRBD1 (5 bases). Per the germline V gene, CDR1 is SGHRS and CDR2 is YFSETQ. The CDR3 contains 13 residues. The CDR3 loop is CASSLGVNTEAFF. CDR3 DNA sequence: TGTGCCAGCTCCCTGGGGGTAAACACTGAAGCTTTCTTT.

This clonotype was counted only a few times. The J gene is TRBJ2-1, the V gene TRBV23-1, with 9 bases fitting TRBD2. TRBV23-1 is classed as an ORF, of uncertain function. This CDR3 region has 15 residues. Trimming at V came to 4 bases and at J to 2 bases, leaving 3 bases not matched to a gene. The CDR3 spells CASSRSGGPYNEQFF. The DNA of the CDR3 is TGCGCCAGCAGTCGCAGCGGGGGGCCCTACAATGAGCAGTTCTTC.

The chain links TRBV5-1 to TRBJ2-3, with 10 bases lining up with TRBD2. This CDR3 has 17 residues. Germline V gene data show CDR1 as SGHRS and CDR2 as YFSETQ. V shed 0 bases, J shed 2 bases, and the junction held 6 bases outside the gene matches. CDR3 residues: CASSLGPSGGYTDTQYF. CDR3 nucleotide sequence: TGCGCCAGCAGCTTGGGGCCTAGCGGGGGCTACACAGATACGCAGTATTTT.

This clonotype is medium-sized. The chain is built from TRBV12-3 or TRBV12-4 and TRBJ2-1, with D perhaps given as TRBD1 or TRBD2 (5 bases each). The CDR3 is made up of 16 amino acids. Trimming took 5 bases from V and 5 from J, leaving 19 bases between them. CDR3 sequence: CASSPPRASPNNEQFF. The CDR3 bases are TGTGCCAGCAGTCCCCCCAGGGCTAGCCCTAACAATGAGCAGTTCTTC.

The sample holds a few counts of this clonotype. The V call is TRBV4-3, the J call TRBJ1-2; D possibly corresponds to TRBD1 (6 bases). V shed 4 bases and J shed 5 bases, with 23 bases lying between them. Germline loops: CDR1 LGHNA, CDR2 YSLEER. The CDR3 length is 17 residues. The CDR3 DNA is TGCGCCAGCAGCCCAGCTGGGGGCGGGCCCGCTTCTTATGGCTACACCTTC. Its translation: CASSPAGGGPASYGYTF.

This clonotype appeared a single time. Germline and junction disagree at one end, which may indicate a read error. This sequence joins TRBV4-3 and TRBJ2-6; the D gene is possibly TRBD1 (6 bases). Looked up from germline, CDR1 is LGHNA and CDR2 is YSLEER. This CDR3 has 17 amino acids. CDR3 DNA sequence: TGCGCCATCAGCCAAGAATCTTCAGGGGCAGGGGCCAACGTCCTGACTTTC. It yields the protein CAISQESSGAGANVLTF.

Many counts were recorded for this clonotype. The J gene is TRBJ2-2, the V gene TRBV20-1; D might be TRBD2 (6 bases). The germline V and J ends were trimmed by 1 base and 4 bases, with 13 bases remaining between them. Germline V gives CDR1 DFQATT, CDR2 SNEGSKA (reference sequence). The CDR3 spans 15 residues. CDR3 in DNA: TGCAGTGCTAGAGTCCACGGGGGAGGCACCGGGGAGCTGTTTTTT. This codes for CSARVHGGGTGELFF.

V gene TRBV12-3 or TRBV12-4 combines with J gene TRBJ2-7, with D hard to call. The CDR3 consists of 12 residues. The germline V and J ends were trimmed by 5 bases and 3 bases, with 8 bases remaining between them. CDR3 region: CASSTRGYEQYF. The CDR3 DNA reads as TGTGCCAGCAGTACCCGAGGCTACGAGCAGTACTTC.

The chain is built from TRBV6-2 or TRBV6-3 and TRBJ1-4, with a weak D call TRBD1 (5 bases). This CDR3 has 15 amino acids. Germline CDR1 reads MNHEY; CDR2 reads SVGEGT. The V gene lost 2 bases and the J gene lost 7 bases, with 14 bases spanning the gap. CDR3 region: CASSYPSRGGEKLFF. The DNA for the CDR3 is TGTGCCAGCAGTTACCCTTCCCGGGGGGGTGAAAAACTGTTTTTT.

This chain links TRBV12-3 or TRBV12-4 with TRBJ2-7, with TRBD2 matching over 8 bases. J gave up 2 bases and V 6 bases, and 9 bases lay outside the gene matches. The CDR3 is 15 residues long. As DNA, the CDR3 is TGTGCCAGCAGGCTTAGCGGGGCCCCTACCTACGAGCAGTACTTC. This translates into CASRLSGAPTYEQYF.

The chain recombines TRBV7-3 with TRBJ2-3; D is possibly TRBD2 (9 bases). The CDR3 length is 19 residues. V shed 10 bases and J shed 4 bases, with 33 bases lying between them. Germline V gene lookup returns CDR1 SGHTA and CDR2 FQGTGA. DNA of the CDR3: TGTGCCACCAGTACCCGGACAGGGCAGCTGGCGGGGGGGCCAGATACGCAGTATTTT. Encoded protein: CATSTRTGQLAGGPDTQYF.

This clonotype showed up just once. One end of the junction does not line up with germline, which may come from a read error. The CDR3, as DNA: TGTGCCAGCAGCTTCCTAGCGGGGCCGAACACCGGGGAGCTGTATTTT. It encodes CASSFLAGPNTGELYF. The rearrangement uses TRBV7-6 and TRBJ2-2, with TRBD2 matching 9 bases. The CDR3 is 16 amino acids. Germline CDR1 and CDR2: SGHVS and FNYEAQ.

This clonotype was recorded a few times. CDR3 DNA: TGTGCCAGCACGGCCAGGGACCCATACGAGCAGTACTTC. Translated, it gives CASTARDPYEQYF. This chain uses TRBV2 with TRBJ2-7; the D gene could be TRBD1 or TRBD2 (5 bases each). The V gene lost 7 bases and the J gene lost 4 bases, with 14 bases spanning the gap. CDR3 length: 13 amino acids. The germline V gene has CDR1 SNHLY and CDR2 FYNNEI.

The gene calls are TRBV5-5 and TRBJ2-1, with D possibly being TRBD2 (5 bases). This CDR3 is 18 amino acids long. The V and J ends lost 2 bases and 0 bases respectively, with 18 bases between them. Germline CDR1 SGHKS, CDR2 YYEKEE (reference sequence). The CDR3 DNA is TGTGCCAGCAGCTTCCGGAGGACTTTTCTAAGCTCCTACAATGAGCAGTTCTTC. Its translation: CASSFRRTFLSSYNEQFF.

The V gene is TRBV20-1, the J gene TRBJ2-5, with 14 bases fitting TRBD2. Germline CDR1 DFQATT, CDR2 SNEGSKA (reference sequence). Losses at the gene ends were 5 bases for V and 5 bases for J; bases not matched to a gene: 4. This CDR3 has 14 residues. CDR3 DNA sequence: TGCAGTGCTCGGACTAGCGGGGGGTTTGAGACCCAGTACTTC. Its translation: CSARTSGGFETQYF.

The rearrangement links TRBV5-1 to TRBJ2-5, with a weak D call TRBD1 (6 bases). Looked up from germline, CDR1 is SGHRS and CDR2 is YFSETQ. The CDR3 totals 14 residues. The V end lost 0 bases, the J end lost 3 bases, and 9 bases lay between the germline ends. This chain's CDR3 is CASSLGQAKETQYF. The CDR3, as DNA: TGCGCCAGCAGCTTGGGACAGGCTAAAGAGACCCAGTACTTC.

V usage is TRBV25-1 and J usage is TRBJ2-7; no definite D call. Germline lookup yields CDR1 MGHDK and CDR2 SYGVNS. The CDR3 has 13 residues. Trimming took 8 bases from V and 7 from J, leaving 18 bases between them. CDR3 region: CASRITATGEQYF. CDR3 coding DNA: TGTGCCAGCCGGATCACGGCAACGGGTGAGCAGTACTTC.

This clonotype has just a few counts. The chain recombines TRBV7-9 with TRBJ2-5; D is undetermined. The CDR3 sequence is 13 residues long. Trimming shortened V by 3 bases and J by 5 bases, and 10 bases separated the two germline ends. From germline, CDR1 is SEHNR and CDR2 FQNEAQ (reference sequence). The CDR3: CASSFSGLETQYF. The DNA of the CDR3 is TGTGCCAGCAGCTTTTCTGGGTTGGAGACCCAGTACTTC.

The CDR3 sequence is CASSAHREADTDTQYF. CDR3 DNA: TGTGCCAGCAGCGCGCATCGTGAAGCTGACACAGATACGCAGTATTTT. The gene calls are TRBV9 and TRBJ2-3; no firm D call. From germline, CDR1 is SGDLS and CDR2 YYNGEE. Trimming stripped 3 bases from V and 2 bases from J, with 16 bases between. This CDR3 comprises 16 residues.

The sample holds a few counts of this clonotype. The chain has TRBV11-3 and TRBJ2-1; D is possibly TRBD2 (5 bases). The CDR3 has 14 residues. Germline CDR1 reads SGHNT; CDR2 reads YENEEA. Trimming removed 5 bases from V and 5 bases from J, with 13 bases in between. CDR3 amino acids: CASSRDGVDNEQFF. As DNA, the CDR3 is TGTGCCAGCAGCCGAGACGGGGTAGACAATGAGCAGTTCTTC.

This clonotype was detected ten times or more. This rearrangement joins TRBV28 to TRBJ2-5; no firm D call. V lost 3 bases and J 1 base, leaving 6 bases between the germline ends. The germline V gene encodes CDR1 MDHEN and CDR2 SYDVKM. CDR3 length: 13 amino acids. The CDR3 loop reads CASSFPAQETQYF. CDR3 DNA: TGTGCCAGCAGTTTTCCGGCCCAAGAGACCCAGTACTTC.

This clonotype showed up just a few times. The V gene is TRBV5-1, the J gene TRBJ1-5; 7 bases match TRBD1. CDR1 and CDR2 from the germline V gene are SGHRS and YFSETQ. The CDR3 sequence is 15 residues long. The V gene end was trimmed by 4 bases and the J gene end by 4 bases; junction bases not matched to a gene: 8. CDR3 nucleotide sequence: TGCGCCAGCAGCCCTGTAGGACAGGAGAATCAGCCCCAGCATTTT. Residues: CASSPVGQENQPQHF.

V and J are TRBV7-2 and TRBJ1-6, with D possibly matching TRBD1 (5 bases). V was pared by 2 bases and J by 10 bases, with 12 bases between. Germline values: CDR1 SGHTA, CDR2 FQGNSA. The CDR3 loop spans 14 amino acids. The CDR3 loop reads CASSLQGERSPLHF. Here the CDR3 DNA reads TGTGCCAGCAGCTTACAGGGAGAGCGATCACCCCTCCACTTT.

CDR3 DNA sequence: TGTGCCATCAGTGGGACAGGGGCCCGCAATCAGCCCCAGCATTTT. Protein product: CAISGTGARNQPQHF. The chain links TRBV10-3 to TRBJ1-5; 9 bases are shared with TRBD1. Germline-derived CDR1 and CDR2 are ENHRY and SYGVKD. This CDR3 comprises 15 residues. Germline trimming cut 4 bases from V and 2 bases from J; bases unmatched to any gene: 3.

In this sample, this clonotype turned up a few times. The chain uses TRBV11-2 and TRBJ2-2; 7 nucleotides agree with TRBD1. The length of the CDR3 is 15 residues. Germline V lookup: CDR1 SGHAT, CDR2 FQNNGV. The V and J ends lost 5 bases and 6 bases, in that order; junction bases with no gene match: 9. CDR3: CASSPTGVAAGELFF. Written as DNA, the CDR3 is TGTGCCAGCAGCCCTACAGGGGTAGCCGCCGGGGAGCTGTTTTTT. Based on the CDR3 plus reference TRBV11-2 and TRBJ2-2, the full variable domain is EAGVAQSPRYKIIEKRQSVAFWCNPISGHATLYWYQQILGQGPKLLIQFQNNGVVDDSQLPKDRFSAERLKGVDSTLKIQPAKLEDSAVYLCASSPTGVAAGELFFGEGSRLTVL.

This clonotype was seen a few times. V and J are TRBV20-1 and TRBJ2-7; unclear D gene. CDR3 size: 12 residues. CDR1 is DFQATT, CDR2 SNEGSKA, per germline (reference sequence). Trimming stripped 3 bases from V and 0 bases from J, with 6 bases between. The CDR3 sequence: CSARSVSYEQYF. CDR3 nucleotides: TGCAGTGCTAGGAGCGTCTCCTACGAGCAGTACTTC.